A single sample is the source of the 23 T cell receptor beta chains below, sequenced in a study of identical twins. One entry per CDR3 protein, called by TCRdb with MiXCR from the 5' RACE reads. The table shows about 240,000 distinct CDR3 sequences, with about 11% occurring only once. The sample taken for sequencing was memory T cells sorted from blood. The receptors were sampled from a man aged 45-65 years in good health.

This clonotype was detected many times. The chain joins TRBV7-2 to TRBJ1-1; D remains unclear. Between the trimmed V and J ends, which lost 1 base and 8 bases, there was a span of 8 bases. Germline V gene sequence: CDR1 SGHTA, CDR2 FQGNSA. The CDR3 runs 12 residues. CDR3 sequence: CASSLESREAFF. Here the CDR3 DNA reads TGTGCCAGCAGCTTAGAGAGCAGAGAAGCTTTCTTT. Full variable domain (outside the CDR3, taken from reference TRBV7-2 and TRBJ1-1): GAGVSQSPSNKVTEKGKDVELRCDPISGHTALYWYRQSLGQGLEFLIYFQGNSAPDKSGLPSDRFSAERTGGSVSTLTIQRTQQEDSAVYLCASSLESREAFFGQGTRLTVV.

Ten or more counts support this clonotype. The chain uses TRBV5-1 and TRBJ1-1; 9 bases map to TRBD1. The ends lost 5 bases at V and 0 bases at J; junction bases unmatched: 8. The length of the CDR3 is 16 residues. The germline V gene encodes CDR1 SGHRS and CDR2 YFSETQ. As DNA, the CDR3 is TGCGCCAGCAGGACTACCGGGACAGGGATGAACACTGAAGCTTTCTTT. Amino acid sequence: CASRTTGTGMNTEAFF.

The V and J genes are TRBV4-2 and TRBJ2-3; D is undetermined. The CDR3 loop spans 18 amino acids. V shed 0 bases and J shed 4 bases, with 20 bases lying between them. Germline CDR1 LGHNA, CDR2 YNFKEQ. Written as DNA, the CDR3 is TGTGCCAGCAGCCAAGACCAGCTGACCGTAGGTGTACCAGATACGCAGTATTTT. It encodes CASSQDQLTVGVPDTQYF.

This clonotype showed up many times. The J gene is TRBJ2-3, the V gene TRBV7-9; 11 bases align to TRBD2. CDR1 SEHNR and CDR2 FQNEAQ come from the germline V gene (reference sequence). The junction had 1 base not matched to a gene; V was cut back by 5 bases and J by 0 bases. This CDR3 has 15 amino acids. The CDR3 DNA reads TGTGCCAGCAGCAGGACTAGCGGGAGCACAGATACGCAGTATTTT. Protein sequence: CASSRTSGSTDTQYF.

This clonotype was found a few times. The chain joins TRBV18 to TRBJ1-6; possible D gene TRBD1, 5 bases. V was clipped by 6 bases and J by 7 bases, with 19 bases between them. The CDR3 spans 16 residues. The V gene's germline CDR1 is KGHSH and CDR2 LQKENI. The CDR3 reads CASSPEEGRQNSPLHF. The CDR3 DNA reads as TGTGCCAGCTCGCCGGAGGAGGGGCGGCAGAATTCACCCCTCCACTTT.

This clonotype has ten or more counts. The chain combines TRBV5-1 with TRBJ2-7; TRBD1 is a possible D gene (5 bases). Trimming left V 1 base short and J 5 bases short, with 10 bases between. In germline, CDR1 is SGHRS, CDR2 YFSETQ. The CDR3 extends over 13 amino acids. CDR3 loop: CASSLQGDDEQYF. The CDR3 nucleotides are TGCGCCAGCAGCTTGCAGGGTGATGACGAGCAGTACTTC.

This clonotype was seen many times. The chain joins TRBV20-1 to TRBJ2-5; TRBD1 aligns across 9 bases. The CDR3 extends over 14 amino acids. Germline V CDR1 and CDR2: DFQATT, SNEGSKA (reference sequence). The V segment lost 3 bases and the J segment 7 bases; nucleotides outside the gene matches: 9. The CDR3 reads CSARDRGLLGTQYF. The CDR3 DNA reads as TGCAGTGCTAGGGACAGGGGACTTTTAGGGACCCAGTACTTC.

This clonotype occurred a few times. The V call is TRBV5-4, the J call TRBJ2-1; 10 bases are a match to TRBD2. This CDR3 spans 16 amino acids. J lost 10 bases, V lost 0 bases, and 10 bases had no gene match. The germline V gene encodes CDR1 SGHNT and CDR2 YYREEE (reference sequence). The CDR3 loop reads CASSLGSLAGVGEQFF. DNA for the CDR3: TGTGCCAGCAGCTTGGGAAGCCTAGCGGGAGTAGGGGAGCAGTTCTTC. Based on the CDR3 plus reference TRBV5-4 and TRBJ2-1, the full variable domain is ETGVTQSPTHLIKTRGQQVTLRCSSQSGHNTVSWYQQALGQGPQFIFQYYREEENGRGNFPPRFSGLQFPNYSSELNVNALELDDSALYLCASSLGSLAGVGEQFFGPGTRLTVL.

This clonotype is medium-sized within its sample. This chain uses TRBV12-3 or TRBV12-4 with TRBJ1-6; D not resolved. This CDR3 comprises 16 residues. Trimming shortened V by 4 bases and J by 0 bases, and 10 bases separated the two germline ends. In DNA form, the CDR3 reads TGTGCCAGCAGTTCGGGCTCCAGCTCCTATAATTCACCCCTCCACTTT. The encoded protein is CASSSGSSSYNSPLHF.

This clonotype was counted only a few times. The chain couples TRBV7-2 to TRBJ2-3; 8 bases agree with TRBD2. This CDR3 region has 14 residues. The V gene end was trimmed by 5 bases and the J gene end by 4 bases; junction bases not matched to a gene: 5. Per the germline V gene, CDR1 is SGHTA and CDR2 is FQGNSA. CDR3 sequence (DNA): TGTGCCAGCAGCCATAGCGGGGTATCAGATACGCAGTATTTT. The encoded protein is CASSHSGVSDTQYF.

This clonotype appeared a few times. The chain has TRBV6-6 and TRBJ2-7; possible D gene TRBD2, 6 bases. The CDR3 spans 13 residues. V lost 2 bases and J 6 bases, leaving 11 bases between the germline ends. CDR1 is MNHNY, CDR2 SVGAGI, per germline (reference sequence). The CDR3 loop reads CASSYIEGGEQYF. Here the CDR3 DNA reads TGTGCCAGCAGTTACATTGAGGGAGGCGAGCAGTACTTC.

This clonotype was observed many times. V usage is TRBV29-1 and J usage is TRBJ1-5; 7 nucleotides agree with TRBD1. The J segment lost 5 bases and the V segment lost 1 base, leaving 5 bases of the junction unmatched. The CDR3 runs to 14 residues. Germline V gene lookup returns CDR1 SQVTM and CDR2 ANQGSEA. The CDR3 nucleotides read TGCAGCGTTGAAGCTGACAGGGAGGATCAGCCCCAGCATTTT. It translates to CSVEADREDQPQHF.

This clonotype has ten or more counts. The rearrangement joins TRBV29-1 to TRBJ2-3, with D perhaps assigned TRBD1 or TRBD2 (6 bases each). V lost 6 bases and J lost 0, with 19 bases in between. There are 16 residues in the CDR3. CDR1 is SQVTM and CDR2 is ANQGSEA in the germline V gene. For the CDR3, the DNA is TGCAGCGTCGGAGGGGGAGATAGGGGGAGCACAGATACGCAGTATTTT. This translates into CSVGGGDRGSTDTQYF.

This clonotype was observed at least ten times. This rearrangement joins TRBV5-4 to TRBJ1-4; the D gene is possibly TRBD1 (6 bases). This CDR3 is 13 amino acids long. The germline V gene encodes CDR1 SGHNT and CDR2 YYREEE (reference sequence). CDR3 coding DNA: TGTTCCGGAAGCATGGCAGGGGCTGAAAAACTGTTTTTT. Protein: CSGSMAGAEKLFF.

This clonotype was found many times. The chain carries TRBV7-2 and TRBJ2-1, with 10 bases matching TRBD2. V lost 5 bases to trimming and J lost 8 bases; unmatched junction nucleotides: 12. Germline values: CDR1 SGHTA, CDR2 FQGNSA. The CDR3 runs to 16 residues. CDR3 loop: CASSRRSGRGVDEQFF. DNA for the CDR3: TGTGCCAGCAGCCGACGGAGCGGGAGGGGGGTGGATGAGCAGTTCTTC.

This clonotype was seen ten or more times. V usage is TRBV20-1 and J usage is TRBJ1-4; a weak D match, TRBD1 (6 bases). In germline, CDR1 is DFQATT, CDR2 SNEGSKA (reference sequence). The CDR3 runs to 13 residues. Trimming left V 5 bases short and J 7 bases short, with 14 bases between. In nucleotides, the CDR3 is TGCAGTGCTTATCAGGGGACGGGTGAAAAACTGTTTTTT. Its translation: CSAYQGTGEKLFF.

The chain couples TRBV29-1 to TRBJ2-1; D gene ambiguous. CDR1 and CDR2 from the germline V gene are SQVTM and ANQGSEA. Deletions cut 6 bases from V and 4 bases from J, with 16 bases between. The CDR3 loop spans 14 amino acids. CDR3: CSVRWVDAYNEQFF. CDR3 DNA sequence: TGCAGCGTGCGATGGGTGGACGCATACAATGAGCAGTTCTTC.

The gene calls are TRBV6-1 and TRBJ2-7, with TRBD1 identical over 9 bases. Germline CDR1 MNHNS, CDR2 SASEGT. The CDR3 sequence is 14 residues long. V lost 4 bases and J lost 2; bases outside the gene matches: 3. CDR3 nucleotide sequence: TGTGCCAGCAGTGCCGGGACAGGGCCCTACGAGCAGTACTTC. Translated: CASSAGTGPYEQYF.

This clonotype was recorded at least ten times. The chain uses TRBV18 and TRBJ1-2; 8 positions match TRBD1. The CDR3 is 15 amino acids. Trimming took 3 bases from V and 4 from J; bases not matched to a gene: 7. CDR1 and CDR2 (germline): KGHSH, LQKENI. Written as DNA, the CDR3 is TGTGCCAGCTCACCCCCGGGACAGGTCGGCTATGGCTACACCTTC. Its translation: CASSPPGQVGYGYTF.

This clonotype was observed many times. This sequence joins TRBV6-2 or TRBV6-3 and TRBJ2-2; D unresolved. The germline CDR1 and CDR2 sequences are MNHEY and SVGEGT. This CDR3 region has 15 residues. V lost 2 bases, J lost 3 bases, and 10 bases lay in between. CDR3 sequence: CASSYEEHHTGELFF. The CDR3 nucleotides are TGTGCCAGCAGTTACGAAGAACACCACACCGGGGAGCTGTTTTTT.

A note on this clonotype: A much bigger clone sits one base away, suggesting this may be a read error. The gene calls are TRBV28 and TRBJ1-4; D is unclear. The ends were cut back, 8 bases at V and 3 bases at J, with 19 bases in the middle. Per the germline V gene, CDR1 is MDHEN and CDR2 is SYDVKM. The CDR3 sequence is 16 residues long. The CDR3 coding sequence is TGTGCCAGCTGTTCCACCGCGGACCAATCTAATGAAAAACTGTTTTTT. The encoded protein is CASCSTADQSNEKLFF.

The rearrangement joins TRBV28 to TRBJ1-2; D is possibly TRBD1 (5 bases). The CDR3 contains 12 residues. The V end was cut by 7 bases, the J end by 8 bases, with 14 bases between. Germline values: CDR1 MDHEN, CDR2 SYDVKM. The CDR3, as DNA: TGTGCCAGCATGGGGCAAGGGGAAGGCTACACCTTC. Protein sequence: CASMGQGEGYTF.

This clonotype came up many times. The chain carries TRBV7-6 and TRBJ2-3; D not certain. Germline CDR1 is SGHVS and CDR2 is FNYEAQ. V lost 5 bases and J lost 5, with 8 bases in between. This CDR3 has 12 residues. This CDR3 is CASSGVGDTQYF. The CDR3 bases are TGTGCCAGCAGCGGCGTAGGAGATACGCAGTATTTT.